The present T cell receptor (beta chain) was sequenced within a study of CXCR3-negative and CXCR3-positive naive CD8 T cells. Broader study findings: Upon cryopreservation, CXCR3 expression partially decreased, and most assays used fresh PBMCs. TRBV-TRBJ usage was similar across naive CXCR3 subsets but distinct in memory cells. For CXCR3-positive naive cells, TRB CDR3s were more hydrophobic than those of CXCR3-negative naive cells. Sequencing showed both naive subsets with comparably high diversity, and memory CD8+ cells much lower.

TRB cDNA was prepared as libraries by UMI-labeled 5' RACE. No DNA is given; TCRdb re-called the 5' RACE reads and lists each CDR3 protein once. The repertoire table contains about 98,000 distinct CDR3 sequences. Concerning this clonotype itself: The antigen remains undetermined.

Germline CDR1 reads SEHNR; CDR2 reads FQNEAQ (reference sequence). The CDR3 is 13 residues long. CD45RO-CCR7+CD27+CD95- defined naive CD8+ T cells. Sequencing was performed on naive CXCR3+ CD8+ T cells from blood. Subset denoted: CD45RO-CCR7+CD27+CD95- naive CD8+ T cells expressing CXCR3 (TNR3+). The origin of this receptor is a human donor in good health. Some clones in this sample may be carry-over from other donors' samples. The V and J genes are TRBV7-9 and TRBJ1-1. The CDR3 spells CASSVGRNTEAFF.